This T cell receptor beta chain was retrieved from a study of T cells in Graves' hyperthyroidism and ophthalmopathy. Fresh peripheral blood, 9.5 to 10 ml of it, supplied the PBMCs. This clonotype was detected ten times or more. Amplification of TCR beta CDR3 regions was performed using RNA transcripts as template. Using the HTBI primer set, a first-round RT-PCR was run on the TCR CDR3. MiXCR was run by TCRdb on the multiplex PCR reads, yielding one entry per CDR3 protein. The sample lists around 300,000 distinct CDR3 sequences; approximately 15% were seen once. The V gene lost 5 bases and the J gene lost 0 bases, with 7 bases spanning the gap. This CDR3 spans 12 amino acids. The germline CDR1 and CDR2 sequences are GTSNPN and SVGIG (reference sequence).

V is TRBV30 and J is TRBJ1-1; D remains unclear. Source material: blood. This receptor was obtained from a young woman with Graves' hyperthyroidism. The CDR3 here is CAWDFLNTEAFF. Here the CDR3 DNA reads TGTGCCTGGGACTTCCTGAACACTGAAGCTTTCTTT.